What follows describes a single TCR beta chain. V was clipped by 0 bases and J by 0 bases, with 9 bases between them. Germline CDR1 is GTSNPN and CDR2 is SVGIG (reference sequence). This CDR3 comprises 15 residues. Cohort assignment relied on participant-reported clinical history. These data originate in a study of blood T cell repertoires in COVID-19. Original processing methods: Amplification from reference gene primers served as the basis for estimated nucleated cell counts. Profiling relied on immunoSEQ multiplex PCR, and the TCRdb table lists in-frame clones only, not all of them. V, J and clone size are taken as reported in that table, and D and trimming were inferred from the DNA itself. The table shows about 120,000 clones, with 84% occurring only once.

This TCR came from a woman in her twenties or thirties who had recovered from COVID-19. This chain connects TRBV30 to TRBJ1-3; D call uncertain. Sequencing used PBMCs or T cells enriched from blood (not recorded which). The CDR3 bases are TGTGCCTGGAGTGTACCTTCAGTCTCTGGAAACACCATATATTTT. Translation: CAWSVPSVSGNTIYF.